The text below deals with one T cell receptor beta chain. Its target is not known. The data were obtained in a study of cytomegalovirus exposure and HLA in healthy donors. Study-level points and caveats: The authors enumerated around 150 TCR beta chains as linked to cytomegalovirus. A later analysis found common viral pathogens apparently linked to several of the most significant clusters.

The V gene end was trimmed by 4 bases and the J gene end by 4 bases; junction bases not matched to a gene: 8. The CDR3 runs 17 residues. Germline CDR1 is SGHNT and CDR2 is YYREEE (reference sequence). PCR employed 60 Vbeta and 13 Jbeta primers. Repertoires were generated with immunoSEQ multiplex PCR, while TCRdb's copy carries only in-frame clones and drops some. The top ten hold less than 0.6% of the sample, which has 200,000 to 300,000 clones, roughly 73% seen once. Source material: PBMCs. The source is a boy aged 5 to 17 in good health and CMV-seronegative. The gene calls are TRBV5-4 and TRBJ2-7; 16 positions agree with TRBD2. The CDR3 here is CASSGTSGRGVVYEQYF. The CDR3, as DNA: TGTGCCAGCAGCGGGACTAGCGGGAGGGGAGTTGTGTACGAGCAGTACTTC.